Listed here are 2 T cell receptor beta chains from one sample, sequenced in a study of T cells in Graves' hyperthyroidism and ophthalmopathy. TCR beta CDR3 region amplification was performed from RNA transcripts. Carried out on the TCR CDR3, a first-round RT-PCR used the HTBI primer set. Using its own MiXCR run on the multiplex PCR reads, TCRdb lists one record per CDR3 protein. The sample yields 500,000 to 750,000 distinct CDR3 sequences, around 46% seen once. Sequencing used peripheral blood or thyroid tissue (not recorded which). These TCRs come from a woman aged 18-29 years with Graves' hyperthyroidism.

This clonotype was observed many times. The V and J genes are TRBV5-4 and TRBJ2-7, with D possibly being TRBD1 (6 bases). Trimming took off 4 bases at V and 2 bases at J, with 16 bases between the two ends. Germline V CDR1 and CDR2: SGHNT, YYREEE (reference sequence). The CDR3 is made up of 15 amino acids. Written as DNA, the CDR3 is TGTGCCAGCAGCGGGGGCCCGATGGATACCTACGAGCAGTACTTC. Amino acids: CASSGGPMDTYEQYF.

The chain links TRBV25-1 to TRBJ1-2; maybe TRBD1 (6 bases). The CDR3 sequence is 16 residues long. Trimming took off 9 bases at V and 7 bases at J, with 27 bases between the two ends. The germline V gene encodes CDR1 MGHDK and CDR2 SYGVNS. This CDR3 is CARNKPYFSGDSGYTF. Written as DNA, the CDR3 is TGTGCCAGGAACAAACCCTATTTCTCAGGGGATAGTGGCTACACCTTC.